This entry concerns a single TCR beta chain. The RNA input was roughly 0.45 to 1 ug, and it was reverse transcribed with random hexamers. One entry per CDR3 protein, called by TCRdb with MiXCR from the immunoSEQ multiplex PCR reads. The table lists over 120,000 distinct CDR3 sequences, 94% of them singletons. Sequencing of TCR beta was performed on blood CD8+ T cells and on blood CD4+ T cells. CDR1 LNHNV and CDR2 YYDKDF come from the germline V gene (reference sequence). The CDR3 sequence is 16 residues long. V was clipped by 3 bases and J by 0 bases, with 14 bases between them. The data stem from a study of CD8 T cells in Susac syndrome.

Source material: CD4+ T cells from PBMCs. The TCR comes from a human donor in good health. This chain links TRBV15 with TRBJ1-1, with D possibly being TRBD1 (6 bases). The CDR3 DNA follows: TGTGCCACCAGCAGCTTTACAGGGAACCTGAACACTGAAGCTTTCTTT. Amino acids: CATSSFTGNLNTEAFF.